The clone carrying this T cell receptor beta chain has a handful of counts. Its antigen is not identified. TCRdb's table, derived via immunoSEQ multiplex PCR, lists solely in-frame clones and lacks some. Of roughly 300,000 clones listed, 86% were seen once; the top ten hold about 0.8%. Separation from the roughly 690-subject first cohort characterized the roughly 110-subject validation cohort, to which the donors belonged. These data are taken from a study of cytomegalovirus exposure and HLA in healthy donors. V gave up 4 bases and J gave up 5 bases, with 15 bases separating them. CDR3 length: 16 amino acids. CDR1 and CDR2 (germline): MGHRA, YSYEKL. Findings of the study overall: A few of the chains that were CMV-associated were confirmed in vitro to be specific for CMV antigens. Most sequenced TCRs were rare (though some public TCRs occurred in many donors).

This clonotype was sampled from a woman younger than 30 in good health and CMV-seronegative. The chain employs TRBV4-1 and TRBJ2-6, with D possibly being TRBD1 (6 bases). Sequencing was done on a sample of PBMCs. CDR3 region: CASSPEDSVRANVLTF. In nucleotides, the CDR3 is TGCGCCAGCAGCCCCGAGGACAGCGTCAGGGCCAACGTCCTGACTTTC.